This entry lists 27 T cell receptor beta chains sequenced from one sample in a study of T-cell reconstitution after alpha-beta-depleted transplantation in children. The library targeted TCRbeta and was prepared with unique molecular identifiers. Each CDR3 protein gets one entry after TCRdb re-called the PCR reads with MiXCR. The sample lists around 370,000 distinct CDR3 sequences, approximately 10% seen once, with 2% to 3% in the top ten. The specimen was PBMCs from the stem cell graft donor, collected from the stem cell graft. These receptor sequences come from a human donor who donated a stem cell graft to a child with acute lymphoblastic leukemia.

The J gene is TRBJ2-7, the V gene TRBV7-3; TRBD2 aligns across 9 bases. From germline, CDR1 is SGHTA and CDR2 FQGTGA. This CDR3 is 15 amino acids long. V lost 6 bases, J lost 4 bases, and 10 bases stayed unmatched. Here the CDR3 DNA reads TGTGCCAGCAGTCTCGCCTCTAGCGGGGAATACGAGCAGTACTTC. Translation: CASSLASSGEYEQYF.

The chain is built from TRBV7-9 and TRBJ1-5; D remains ambiguous. With 1 base removed from V and 2 bases from J, the gap between germline ends came to 12 bases. The CDR3 extends over 16 amino acids. The germline gives CDR1 SEHNR, CDR2 FQNEAQ (reference sequence). The CDR3: CASSLGGGSGNQPQHF. The CDR3 DNA is TGTGCCAGCAGCTTAGGAGGCGGGAGCGGCAATCAGCCCCAGCATTTT.

The CDR3 DNA sequence: TGTGCCAGCAGCTCAGGGCGCAGGGGTCTTGTAGCGGGGGGGACAAGGGGTCATGAGCAGTTCTTC. Its protein is CASSSGRRGLVAGGTRGHEQFF. The J gene is TRBJ2-1, the V gene TRBV13; the match to TRBD2 covers 11 bases. In germline, CDR1 is PRHDT, CDR2 FYEKMQ (reference sequence). This CDR3 is 22 amino acids long. V was pared by 4 bases and J by 8 bases, with 28 bases of the junction left unmatched. Supplemented by reference TRBV13 and TRBJ2-1, the full variable domain reads AAGVIQSPRHLIKEKRETATLKCYPIPRHDTVYWYQQGPGQDPQFLISFYEKMQSDKGSIPDRFSAQQFSDYHSELNMSSLELGDSALYFCASSSGRRGLVAGGTRGHEQFFGPGTRLTVL.

The rearrangement joins TRBV7-8 to TRBJ2-7; D might be TRBD1 or TRBD2, each matching 5 bases. V was cut by 2 bases and J by 0 bases, with 14 bases left in between. This CDR3 spans 16 amino acids. The germline V gene has CDR1 SGHVS and CDR2 FQNEAQ. As DNA, the CDR3 is TGTGCCAGCAGCTTACAAGCGGCAGGGAGCTCCTACGAGCAGTACTTC. This translates into CASSLQAAGSSYEQYF.

This clonotype was seen ten or more times. The chain couples TRBV12-3 or TRBV12-4 to TRBJ2-3, with D maybe TRBD2 (5 bases). This CDR3 has 15 amino acids. The germline V and J ends were trimmed by 6 bases and 2 bases, with 15 bases remaining between them. CDR3 loop: CASSLTSGYTDTQYF. The CDR3 region has the DNA TGTGCCAGCAGCCTGACGAGCGGCTACACAGATACGCAGTATTTT.

V gene TRBV27 combines with J gene TRBJ1-4; no clear D gene. Between the trimmed V and J ends, which lost 6 bases and 3 bases, there was a span of 5 bases. This CDR3 comprises 12 residues. CDR1 is MNHEY, CDR2 SMNVEV, per germline (reference sequence). DNA of the CDR3: TGTGCCAGCAGCCGGCCTAATGAAAAACTGTTTTTT. Its translation is CASSRPNEKLFF.

This clonotype was seen repeatedly, ten times or more. The chain recombines TRBV24-1 with TRBJ2-1; possible D gene TRBD2, 5 bases. The CDR3 runs 16 residues. Germline loops: CDR1 KGHDR, CDR2 SFDVKD. Trimming cost V 5 bases and J 6 bases, with 19 bases left between them. Written as DNA, the CDR3 is TGTGCCACCAGTGCGTCCCAGTTGGAGGCCCCCAATGAGCAGTTCTTC. This codes for CATSASQLEAPNEQFF.

In this sample, this clonotype turned up a few times. The chain combines TRBV29-1 with TRBJ2-3, with TRBD2 identical over 14 bases. CDR3 length: 19 residues. Germline V CDR1 and CDR2: SQVTM, ANQGSEA. V dropped 7 bases and J dropped 0; count of bases not matched to a gene: 15. The CDR3 protein is CSAQTLGGLAGESTDTQYF. As DNA, the CDR3 is TGCAGCGCTCAAACACTCGGGGGACTAGCGGGAGAAAGCACAGATACGCAGTATTTT.

This clonotype has at least ten counts. The chain combines TRBV27 with TRBJ2-1; weak D call: TRBD2 (5 bases). The CDR3 is 12 amino acids. Trimming shortened V by 6 bases and J by 9 bases, and 12 bases separated the two germline ends. CDR1 is MNHEY, CDR2 SMNVEV, per germline (reference sequence). CDR3 sequence (DNA): TGTGCCAGCAGCCATCGGGGTAGTGAGCAGTTCTTC. Protein: CASSHRGSEQFF.

The V and J genes are TRBV27 and TRBJ2-6, with D perhaps assigned TRBD1 or TRBD2 (5 bases each). V lost 0 bases to trimming and J lost 0 bases, with 6 bases between them. Germline CDR1 reads MNHEY; CDR2 reads SMNVEV (reference sequence). The CDR3 loop spans 16 amino acids. DNA for the CDR3: TGTGCCAGCAGTTTATCCGGGGCCTCTGGGGCCAACGTCCTGACTTTC. Translation: CASSLSGASGANVLTF.

The chain has TRBV15 and TRBJ2-1; D is unclear. Between the trimmed V and J ends, which lost 8 bases and 2 bases, there was a span of 16 bases. The CDR3 runs to 15 residues. Germline assignment: CDR1 LNHNV and CDR2 YYDKDF (reference sequence). As DNA, the CDR3 is TGTGCCACCTTGATGTCGGGTAACCCCTACAATGAGCAGTTCTTC. It yields the protein CATLMSGNPYNEQFF.

This chain connects TRBV18 to TRBJ1-1; D possibly corresponds to TRBD1 (5 bases). The ends were cut back, 6 bases at V and 4 bases at J, with 24 bases in the middle. CDR1 KGHSH and CDR2 LQKENI come from the germline V gene. CDR3 length: 17 amino acids. The CDR3: CASSPRDGTGLGTEAFF. The CDR3 DNA follows: TGTGCCAGCTCGCCCCGGGACGGAACCGGTCTGGGCACTGAAGCTTTCTTT.

Many counts were recorded for this clonotype. The chain has TRBV20-1 and TRBJ1-1; a possible D gene is TRBD1 (5 bases). Germline CDR1 and CDR2: DFQATT and SNEGSKA (reference sequence). The V end was cut by 3 bases, the J end by 6 bases, with 17 bases between. CDR3 length: 14 amino acids. CDR3 amino acids: CSARFGRAVPEAFF. The CDR3 nucleotides are TGCAGTGCTAGGTTCGGCAGGGCAGTCCCTGAAGCTTTCTTT.

The genes are TRBV12-3 or TRBV12-4 and TRBJ2-3; 11 bases fit TRBD2. J lost 0 bases, V lost 7 bases, and 0 bases had no gene match. CDR3 length: 14 residues. CDR3 protein: CASIAGGSTDTQYF. The CDR3 DNA reads TGTGCCAGCATAGCGGGAGGGAGCACAGATACGCAGTATTTT.

This clonotype has at least ten counts. The chain carries TRBV28 and TRBJ2-5, with 14 bases that match TRBD2. CDR1 is MDHEN and CDR2 is SYDVKM in the germline V gene. The CDR3 sequence is 16 residues long. J gave up 4 bases and V 4 bases, and 5 bases lay outside the gene matches. The CDR3 nucleotides are TGTGCCAGCAGTTCGGGACTAGCGGGAGCAGTAGAGACCCAGTACTTC. Its translation: CASSSGLAGAVETQYF.

This clonotype was detected many times. The CDR3 here is CASTEQQVLTEAFF. The CDR3 coding sequence is TGTGCCAGCACGGAACAACAGGTACTAACTGAAGCTTTCTTT. The V gene is TRBV9, the J gene TRBJ1-1; D might be TRBD1 (5 bases). V gave up 6 bases and J gave up 5 bases, with 17 bases separating them. The CDR3 sequence is 14 residues long. Germline-derived CDR1 and CDR2 are SGDLS and YYNGEE.

This clonotype has a handful of counts. This chain links TRBV4-1 with TRBJ1-1; D gene ambiguous. Per germline, CDR1 MGHRA and CDR2 YSYEKL. The CDR3 is 12 residues long. V shed 3 bases and J shed 5 bases, with 7 bases lying between them. CDR3: CASSQRGTEAFF. CDR3 bases: TGCGCCAGCAGCCAGCGTGGTACTGAAGCTTTCTTT.

This clonotype was picked up a small number of times. The V and J genes are TRBV4-1 and TRBJ2-3, with D perhaps TRBD2 (5 bases). The V end lost 4 bases, the J end lost 0 bases, and 11 bases lay between the germline ends. Germline V gene lookup returns CDR1 MGHRA and CDR2 YSYEKL. The CDR3 totals 15 residues. The CDR3 DNA reads TGCGCCAGCAGCCGGTGGACTGCTAGCACAGATACGCAGTATTTT. Its protein product is CASSRWTASTDTQYF.

V gene TRBV5-1 combines with J gene TRBJ2-2; 9 bases are shared with TRBD2. CDR1 is SGHRS, CDR2 YFSETQ, per germline. The CDR3 is 16 residues long. Trimming at V came to 0 bases and at J to 6 bases, leaving 6 bases not matched to a gene. CDR3 sequence (DNA): TGCGCCAGCAGCTTGGGGCTAGCGGGACCGGCCGGGGAGCTGTTTTTT. It is translated as CASSLGLAGPAGELFF.

This clonotype was observed many times. The gene calls are TRBV7-3 and TRBJ2-1; D remains unclear. V lost 6 bases, J lost 6 bases, and 15 bases lay in between. Per the germline V gene, CDR1 is SGHTA and CDR2 is FQGTGA. The CDR3 consists of 14 residues. CDR3 bases: TGTGCCAGCAGTCCTTTCCTAGGGTCCAATGAGCAGTTCTTC. Its protein product is CASSPFLGSNEQFF.

This clonotype was detected only once. This sequence may be a read error, since a much larger clone differs from it by one base. V gene TRBV5-1 combines with J gene TRBJ2-7, with a tentative D call TRBD1 (7 bases). This CDR3 comprises 16 residues. V was clipped by 4 bases and J by 0 bases, with 17 bases between them. Looked up from germline, CDR1 is SGHRS and CDR2 is YFSETQ. CDR3 sequence: CASSAGSGTVSYEQYF. CDR3 bases: TGCGCCAGCAGCGCGGGATCCGGGACAGTCTCCTACGAGCAGTACTTC.

This clonotype has a handful of counts. The chain combines TRBV11-2 with TRBJ2-1, with 16 bases lining up with TRBD2. This CDR3 is built from 19 residues. CDR1 SGHAT and CDR2 FQNNGV come from the germline V gene. Trimming removed 0 bases from V and 7 bases from J; junction bases left unmatched: 9. The CDR3 here is CASSLDGTSGRAGWNEQFF. Here the CDR3 DNA reads TGTGCCAGCAGCTTAGACGGGACTAGCGGGAGGGCCGGGTGGAATGAGCAGTTCTTC. The full variable domain, in which reference TRBV11-2 and TRBJ2-1 provide the parts outside the CDR3, is EAGVAQSPRYKIIEKRQSVAFWCNPISGHATLYWYQQILGQGPKLLIQFQNNGVVDDSQLPKDRFSAERLKGVDSTLKIQPAKLEDSAVYLCASSLDGTSGRAGWNEQFFGPGTRLTVL.

The rearrangement joins TRBV4-1 to TRBJ2-7; no definite D call. The germline CDR1 and CDR2 sequences are MGHRA and YSYEKL. Deletions cut 0 bases from V and 2 bases from J, with 11 bases between. The CDR3 is 15 amino acids. CDR3 nucleotides: TGCGCCAGCAGCCAAGATCCGTCAGGACCCTACGAGCAGTACTTC. Its protein is CASSQDPSGPYEQYF.

The sample holds a few counts of this clonotype. The V call is TRBV20-1, the J call TRBJ2-5; unclear D gene. With 3 bases removed from V and 5 bases from J, the gap between germline ends came to 13 bases. There are 13 residues in the CDR3. Looked up from germline, CDR1 is DFQATT and CDR2 is SNEGSKA (reference sequence). The CDR3 spells CSASSWKEETQYF. CDR3 sequence (DNA): TGCAGTGCTAGTTCGTGGAAGGAGGAGACCCAGTACTTC.

This chain joins TRBV15 and TRBJ2-3; TRBD1 aligns across 9 bases. Germline CDR1 and CDR2: LNHNV and YYDKDF (reference sequence). The ends lost 4 bases at V and 0 bases at J; junction bases unmatched: 5. The CDR3 is 16 amino acids. DNA for the CDR3: TGTGCCACCAGCACGCGACAGGGGGGTAGCACAGATACGCAGTATTTT. This sequence encodes CATSTRQGGSTDTQYF.

This clonotype appeared a few times. V gene TRBV19 combines with J gene TRBJ2-6; weak D call: TRBD1 (7 bases). V was trimmed by 6 bases and J by 0 bases, leaving 18 bases between them. Germline V gene data show CDR1 as LNHDA and CDR2 as SQIVND (reference sequence). The CDR3 sequence is 18 residues long. CDR3 bases: TGTGCCAGTAGCATCAGGGGGGCCGCCTACTCTGGGGCCAACGTCCTGACTTTC. As protein: CASSIRGAAYSGANVLTF. The whole variable domain, remainder taken from reference TRBV19 and TRBJ2-6, is DGGITQSPKYLFRKEGQNVTLSCEQNLNHDAMYWYRQDPGQGLRLIYYSQIVNDFQKGDIAEGYSVSREKKESFPLTVTSAQKNPTAFYLCASSIRGAAYSGANVLTFGAGSRLTVL.

This sequence joins TRBV12-3 or TRBV12-4 and TRBJ2-1; D not certain. V lost 8 bases to trimming and J lost 5 bases, with 7 bases between them. CDR3 length equals 11 residues. CDR3 in amino acids: CASGEHNEQFF. CDR3 coding DNA: TGTGCCAGCGGAGAACACAATGAGCAGTTCTTC.